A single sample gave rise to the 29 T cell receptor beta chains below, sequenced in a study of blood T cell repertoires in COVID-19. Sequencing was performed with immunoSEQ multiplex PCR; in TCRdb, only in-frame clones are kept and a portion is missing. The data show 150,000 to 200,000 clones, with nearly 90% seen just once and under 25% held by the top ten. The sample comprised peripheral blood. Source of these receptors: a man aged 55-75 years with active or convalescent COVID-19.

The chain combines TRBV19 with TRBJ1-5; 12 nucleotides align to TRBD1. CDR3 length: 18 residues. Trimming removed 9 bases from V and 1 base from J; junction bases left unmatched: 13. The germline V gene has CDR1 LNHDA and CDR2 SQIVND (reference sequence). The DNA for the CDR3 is TGTGCCAGCCATGGGGGGGACAGGGGGCCTAGGAGCAATCAGCCCCAGCATTTT. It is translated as CASHGGDRGPRSNQPQHF.

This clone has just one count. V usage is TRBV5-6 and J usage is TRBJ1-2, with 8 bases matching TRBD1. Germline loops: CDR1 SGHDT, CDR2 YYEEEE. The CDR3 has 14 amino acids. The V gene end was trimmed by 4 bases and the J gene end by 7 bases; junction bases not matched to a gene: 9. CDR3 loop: CASSPDRGNGGYTF. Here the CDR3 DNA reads TGTGCCAGCAGCCCCGACAGGGGCAATGGTGGCTACACCTTC.

The CDR3 loop reads CASSVGTRVNEQFF. The CDR3 DNA follows: TGCGCCAGCAGTGTCGGGACTAGAGTCAATGAGCAGTTCTTC. This chain joins TRBV10-1 and TRBJ2-1, with TRBD2 matching over 8 bases. This CDR3 region has 14 residues. Per the germline V gene, CDR1 is WNHNN and CDR2 is SYGVQD (reference sequence). The V gene end was trimmed by 4 bases and the J gene end by 6 bases; junction bases not matched to a gene: 5.

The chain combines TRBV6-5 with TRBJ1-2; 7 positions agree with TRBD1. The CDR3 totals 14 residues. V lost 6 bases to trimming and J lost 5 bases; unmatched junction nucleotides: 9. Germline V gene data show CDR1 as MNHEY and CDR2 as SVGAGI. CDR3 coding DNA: TGTGCCAGCAGGAATCAGGGGGAAGGGTATGGCTACACCTTC. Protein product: CASRNQGEGYGYTF.

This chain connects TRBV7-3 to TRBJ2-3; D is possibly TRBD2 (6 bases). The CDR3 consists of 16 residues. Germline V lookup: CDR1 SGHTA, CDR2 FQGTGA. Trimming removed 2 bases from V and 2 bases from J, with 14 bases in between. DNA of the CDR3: TGTGCCAGCAGCTTATTGGGGGGATCTGTCACAGATACGCAGTATTTT. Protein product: CASSLLGGSVTDTQYF.

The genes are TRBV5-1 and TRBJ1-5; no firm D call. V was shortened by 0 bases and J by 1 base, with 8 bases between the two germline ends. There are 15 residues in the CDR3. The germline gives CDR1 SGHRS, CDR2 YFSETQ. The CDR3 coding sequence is TGCGCCAGCAGCTTGGACGGGATGAGCAATCAGCCCCAGCATTTT. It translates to CASSLDGMSNQPQHF.

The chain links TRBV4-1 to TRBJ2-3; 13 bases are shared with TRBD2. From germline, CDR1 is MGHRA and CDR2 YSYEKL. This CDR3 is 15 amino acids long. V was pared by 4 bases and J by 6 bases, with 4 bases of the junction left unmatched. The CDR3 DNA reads TGCGCCAGCAGCCTACTAGCGGGGGGGCCGGATACGCAGTATTTT. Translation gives CASSLLAGGPDTQYF.

The CDR3: CSASGRASANYGYTF. CDR3 DNA sequence: TGCAGTGCTAGTGGGCGGGCTTCAGCTAACTATGGCTACACCTTC. This sequence joins TRBV20-1 and TRBJ1-2; D remains unclear. Per the germline V gene, CDR1 is DFQATT and CDR2 is SNEGSKA (reference sequence). With 3 bases removed from V and 0 bases from J, the gap between germline ends came to 14 bases. The CDR3 is 15 residues long.

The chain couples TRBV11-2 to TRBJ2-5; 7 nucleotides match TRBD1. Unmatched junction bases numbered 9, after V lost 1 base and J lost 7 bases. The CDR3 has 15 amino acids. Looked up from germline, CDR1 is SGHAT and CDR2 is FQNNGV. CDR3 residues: CASSLGQGEFGTQYF. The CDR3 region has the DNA TGTGCCAGCAGCTTAGGCCAGGGGGAGTTTGGGACCCAGTACTTC.

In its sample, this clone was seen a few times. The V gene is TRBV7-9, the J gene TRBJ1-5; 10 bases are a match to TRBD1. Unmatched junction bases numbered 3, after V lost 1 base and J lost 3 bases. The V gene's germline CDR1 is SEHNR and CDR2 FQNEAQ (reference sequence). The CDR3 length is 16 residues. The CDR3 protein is CASSLGTGGPNQPQHF. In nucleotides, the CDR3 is TGTGCCAGCAGCTTAGGGACAGGGGGACCCAATCAGCCCCAGCATTTT.

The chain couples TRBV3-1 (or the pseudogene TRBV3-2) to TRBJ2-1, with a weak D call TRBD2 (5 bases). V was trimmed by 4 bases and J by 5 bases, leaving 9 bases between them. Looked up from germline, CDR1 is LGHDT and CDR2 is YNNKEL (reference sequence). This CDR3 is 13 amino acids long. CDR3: CASSRTDNNEQFF. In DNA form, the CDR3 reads TGTGCCAGCAGCCGGACTGATAACAATGAGCAGTTCTTC.

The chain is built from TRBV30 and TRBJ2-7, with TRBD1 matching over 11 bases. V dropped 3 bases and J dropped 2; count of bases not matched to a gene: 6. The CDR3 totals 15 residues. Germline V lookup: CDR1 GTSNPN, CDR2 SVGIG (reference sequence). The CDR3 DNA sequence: TGTGCCTGGAGGCGTCCGGGACAGGGGGCCTACGAGCAGTACTTC. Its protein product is CAWRRPGQGAYEQYF.

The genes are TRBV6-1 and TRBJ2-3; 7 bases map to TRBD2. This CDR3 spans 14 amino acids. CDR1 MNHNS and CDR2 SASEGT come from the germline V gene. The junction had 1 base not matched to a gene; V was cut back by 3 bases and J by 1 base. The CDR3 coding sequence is TGTGCCAGCAGTGAGGCGGGGGGCACAGATACGCAGTATTTT. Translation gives CASSEAGGTDTQYF.

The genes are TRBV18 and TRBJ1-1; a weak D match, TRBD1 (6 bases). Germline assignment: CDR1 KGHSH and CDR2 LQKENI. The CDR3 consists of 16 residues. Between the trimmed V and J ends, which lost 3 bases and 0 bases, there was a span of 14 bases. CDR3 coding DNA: TGTGCCAGCTCACCTCAGGGGATGGCATTGAACACTGAAGCTTTCTTT. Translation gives CASSPQGMALNTEAFF.

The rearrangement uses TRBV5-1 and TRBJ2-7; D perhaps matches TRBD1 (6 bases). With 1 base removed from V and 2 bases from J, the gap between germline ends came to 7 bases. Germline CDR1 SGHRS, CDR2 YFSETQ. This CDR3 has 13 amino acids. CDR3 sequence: CASSLQGPYEQYF. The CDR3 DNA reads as TGCGCCAGCAGCTTGCAGGGGCCCTACGAGCAGTACTTC. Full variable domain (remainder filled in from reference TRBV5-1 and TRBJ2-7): KAGVTQTPRYLIKTRGQQVTLSCSPISGHRSVSWYQQTPGQGLQFLFEYFSETQRNKGNFPGRFSGRQFSNSRSEMNVSTLELGDSALYLCASSLQGPYEQYFGPGTRLTVT.

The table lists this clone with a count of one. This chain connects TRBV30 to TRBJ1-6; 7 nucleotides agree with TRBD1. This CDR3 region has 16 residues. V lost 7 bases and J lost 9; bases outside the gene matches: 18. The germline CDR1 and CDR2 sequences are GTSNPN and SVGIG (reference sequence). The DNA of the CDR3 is TGTGCCTCCGACCTAGGACAGGTCTACCGCGGTTCACCCCTCCACTTT. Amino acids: CASDLGQVYRGSPLHF. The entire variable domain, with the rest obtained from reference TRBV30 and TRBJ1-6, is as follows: SQTIHQWPATLVQPVGSPLSLECTVEGTSNPNLYWYRQAAGRGLQLLFYSVGIGQISSEVPQNLSASRPQDRQFILSSKKLLLSDSGFYLCASDLGQVYRGSPLHFGNGTRLTVT.

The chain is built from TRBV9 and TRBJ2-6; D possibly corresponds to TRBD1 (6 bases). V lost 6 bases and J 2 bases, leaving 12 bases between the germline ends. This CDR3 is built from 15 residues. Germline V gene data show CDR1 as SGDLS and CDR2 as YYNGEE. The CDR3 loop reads CASTRGGTGANVLTF. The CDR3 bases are TGTGCCAGCACCAGAGGGGGAACTGGGGCCAACGTCCTGACTTTC.

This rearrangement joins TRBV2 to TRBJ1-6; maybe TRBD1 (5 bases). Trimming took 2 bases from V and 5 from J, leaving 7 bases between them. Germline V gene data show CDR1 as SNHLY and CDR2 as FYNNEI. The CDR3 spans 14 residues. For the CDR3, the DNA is TGTGCCAGCAGTGAACAGGGCGATAATTCACCCCTCCACTTT. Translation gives CASSEQGDNSPLHF.

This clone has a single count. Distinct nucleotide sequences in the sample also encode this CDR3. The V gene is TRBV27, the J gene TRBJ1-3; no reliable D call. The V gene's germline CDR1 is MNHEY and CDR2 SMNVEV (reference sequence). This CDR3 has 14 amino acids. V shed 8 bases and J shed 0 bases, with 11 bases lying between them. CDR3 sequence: CASSPGGSGNTIYF. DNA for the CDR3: TGTGCCAGCTCCCCCGGTGGCTCTGGAAACACCATATATTTT.

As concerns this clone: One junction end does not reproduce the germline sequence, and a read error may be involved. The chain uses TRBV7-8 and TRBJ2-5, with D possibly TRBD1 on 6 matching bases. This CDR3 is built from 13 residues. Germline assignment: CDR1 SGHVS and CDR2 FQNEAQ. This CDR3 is CASSAGAGEAQYF. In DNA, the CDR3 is TGTGCCAGCAGTGCAGGGGCCGGAGAGGCCCAGTACTTC. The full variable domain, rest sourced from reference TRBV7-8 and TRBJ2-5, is GAGVSQSPRYKVAKRGQDVALRCDPISGHVSLFWYQQALGQGPEFLTYFQNEAQLDKSGLPSDRFFAERPEGSVSTLKIQRTQQEDSAVYLCASSAGAGEAQYFGPGTRLLVL.

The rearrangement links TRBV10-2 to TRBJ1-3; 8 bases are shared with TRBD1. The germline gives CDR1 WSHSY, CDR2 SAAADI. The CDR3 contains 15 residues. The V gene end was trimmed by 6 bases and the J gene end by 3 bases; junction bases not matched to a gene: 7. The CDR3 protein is CASRGSGGFGNTIYF. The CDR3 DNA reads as TGCGCCAGCAGGGGGTCAGGGGGCTTTGGAAACACCATATATTTT.

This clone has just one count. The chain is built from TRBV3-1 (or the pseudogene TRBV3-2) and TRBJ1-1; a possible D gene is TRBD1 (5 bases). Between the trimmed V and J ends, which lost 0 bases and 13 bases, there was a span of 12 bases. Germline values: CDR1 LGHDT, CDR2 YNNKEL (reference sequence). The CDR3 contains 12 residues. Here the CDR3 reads CASSQEPQGSFF. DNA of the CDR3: TGTGCCAGCAGCCAAGAACCTCAGGGAAGTTTCTTT.

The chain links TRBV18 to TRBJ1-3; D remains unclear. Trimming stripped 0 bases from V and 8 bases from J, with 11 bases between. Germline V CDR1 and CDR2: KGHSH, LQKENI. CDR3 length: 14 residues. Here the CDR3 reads CASSPPWNRDTIYF. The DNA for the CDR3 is TGTGCCAGCTCACCACCCTGGAACCGGGACACCATATATTTT.

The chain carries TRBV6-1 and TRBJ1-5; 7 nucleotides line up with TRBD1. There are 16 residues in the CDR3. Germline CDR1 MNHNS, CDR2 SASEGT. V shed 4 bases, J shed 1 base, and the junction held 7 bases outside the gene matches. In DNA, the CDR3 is TGTGCCAGCAGTGTAACAGGGGCGGGGAGCAATCAGCCCCAGCATTTT. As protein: CASSVTGAGSNQPQHF.

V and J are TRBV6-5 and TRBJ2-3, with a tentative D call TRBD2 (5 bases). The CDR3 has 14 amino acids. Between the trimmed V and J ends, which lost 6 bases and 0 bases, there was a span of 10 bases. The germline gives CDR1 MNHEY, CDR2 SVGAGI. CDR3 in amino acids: CASRRGLSTDTQYF. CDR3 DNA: TGTGCCAGCAGACGAGGGTTGAGCACAGATACGCAGTATTTT.

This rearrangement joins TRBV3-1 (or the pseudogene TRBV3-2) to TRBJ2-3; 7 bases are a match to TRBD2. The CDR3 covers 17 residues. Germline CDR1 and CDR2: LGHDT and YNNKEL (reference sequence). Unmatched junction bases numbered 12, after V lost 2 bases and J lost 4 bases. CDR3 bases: TGTGCCAGCAGCCAATTTACGGCGGGGGTCCAACCAGATACGCAGTATTTT. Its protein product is CASSQFTAGVQPDTQYF.

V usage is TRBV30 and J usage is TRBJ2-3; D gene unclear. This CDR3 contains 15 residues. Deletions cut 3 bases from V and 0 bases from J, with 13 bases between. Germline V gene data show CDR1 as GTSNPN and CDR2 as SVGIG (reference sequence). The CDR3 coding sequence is TGTGCCTGGAGGTCAGGATTTTCTAGCACAGATACGCAGTATTTT. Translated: CAWRSGFSSTDTQYF.

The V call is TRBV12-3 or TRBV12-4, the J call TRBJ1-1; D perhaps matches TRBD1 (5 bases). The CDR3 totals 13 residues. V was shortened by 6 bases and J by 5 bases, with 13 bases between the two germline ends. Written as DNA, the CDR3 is TGTGCCAGCAGCATCCAGGAGGGGACTGAAGCTTTCTTT. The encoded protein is CASSIQEGTEAFF.

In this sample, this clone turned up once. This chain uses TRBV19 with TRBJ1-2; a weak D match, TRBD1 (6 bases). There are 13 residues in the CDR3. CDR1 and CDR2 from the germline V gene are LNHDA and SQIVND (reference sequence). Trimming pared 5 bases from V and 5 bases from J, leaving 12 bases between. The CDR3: CASSPGQPYGYTF. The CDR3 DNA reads TGTGCCAGTAGTCCAGGACAGCCTTATGGCTACACCTTC.